Following are 16 T cell receptor beta chains from one sample sequenced in a study of blood T cell repertoires in COVID-19. Using immunoSEQ multiplex PCR, the repertoire was profiled, and TCRdb retains in-frame clones only, with some absent. The table shows about 180,000 clones, with about 91% occurring only once. The sequenced material came from peripheral blood. Receptor source: a young woman with acute or convalescent COVID-19.

This clone was observed a few times. The chain combines TRBV18 with TRBJ1-6; TRBD1 is a possible D gene (5 bases). The CDR3 sequence is 15 residues long. Germline CDR1 and CDR2: KGHSH and LQKENI. Trimming cost V 5 bases and J 2 bases, with 10 bases left between them. In nucleotides, the CDR3 is TGTGCCAGCTCAAGACAGACCACCTATAATTCACCCCTCCACTTT. Amino acids: CASSRQTTYNSPLHF.

The chain recombines TRBV3-1 (or the pseudogene TRBV3-2) with TRBJ2-1; TRBD2 matches 8 bases. In germline, CDR1 is LGHDT, CDR2 YNNKEL (reference sequence). The ends lost 4 bases at V and 8 bases at J; junction bases unmatched: 7. The CDR3 runs to 14 residues. This CDR3 is CASSPGTRIDEQFF. CDR3 coding DNA: TGTGCCAGCAGCCCCGGGACTAGAATAGATGAGCAGTTCTTC.

The rearrangement joins TRBV6-1 to TRBJ2-3; D is unresolved. CDR1 MNHNS and CDR2 SASEGT come from the germline V gene. This CDR3 has 15 amino acids. The V gene lost 3 bases and the J gene lost 2 bases, with 12 bases spanning the gap. The CDR3 DNA sequence: TGTGCCAGCAGTGACCAAGTCGTAGACACAGATACGCAGTATTTT. Residues: CASSDQVVDTDTQYF.

This rearrangement joins TRBV7-9 to TRBJ2-7; 8 nucleotides align to TRBD2. Germline CDR1 SEHNR, CDR2 FQNEAQ (reference sequence). This CDR3 comprises 14 residues. With V trimmed by 2 bases and J by 6 bases, 6 bases remained unmatched. The CDR3 protein is CASSLTSGSTEQYF. The DNA of the CDR3 is TGTGCCAGCAGCTTAACCAGCGGGAGTACCGAGCAGTACTTC.

The rearrangement uses TRBV4-1 and TRBJ2-1; D call uncertain. The CDR3 consists of 13 residues. V gave up 0 bases and J gave up 11 bases, with 11 bases separating them. Germline CDR1 is MGHRA and CDR2 is YSYEKL. The CDR3 DNA reads TGCGCCAGCAGCCAAGATGTTGAGAGGCAGCAGTTCTTC. Its translation: CASSQDVERQQFF.

The rearrangement uses TRBV3-1 (or the pseudogene TRBV3-2) and TRBJ2-7, with TRBD1 identical over 8 bases. The V gene's germline CDR1 is LGHDT and CDR2 YNNKEL (reference sequence). The trim removed 7 bases at V and 3 bases at J, leaving 8 bases unmatched. The CDR3 covers 14 residues. The CDR3: CASTQGERNYEQYF. For the CDR3, the DNA is TGTGCCAGCACACAGGGGGAGAGAAACTACGAGCAGTACTTC.

V is TRBV18 and J is TRBJ1-2; D is unclear. V gave up 2 bases and J gave up 6 bases, with 7 bases separating them. The V gene's germline CDR1 is KGHSH and CDR2 LQKENI. The CDR3 loop spans 12 amino acids. For the CDR3, the DNA is TGTGCCAGCTCACCAAATAATGATGGCTACACCTTC. The encoded protein is CASSPNNDGYTF. The entire variable domain, with the rest obtained from reference TRBV18 and TRBJ1-2, is as follows: NAGVMQNPRHLVRRRGQEARLRCSPMKGHSHVYWYRQLPEEGLKFMVYLQKENIIDESGMPKERFSAEFPKEGPSILRIQQVVRGDSAAYFCASSPNNDGYTFGSGTRLTVV.

The V call is TRBV6-6, the J call TRBJ1-1; D is unclear. Trimming pared 0 bases from V and 1 base from J, leaving 12 bases between. The CDR3 spans 16 residues. The V gene's germline CDR1 is MNHNY and CDR2 SVGAGI (reference sequence). DNA of the CDR3: TGTGCCAGCAGTTACTCAACGGGAATCGGGAACACTGAAGCTTTCTTT. Amino acid sequence: CASSYSTGIGNTEAFF.

The chain employs TRBV9 and TRBJ1-2; 9 bases align to TRBD1. V gave up 4 bases and J gave up 8 bases; unmatched junction bases: 12. CDR1 and CDR2 from the germline V gene are SGDLS and YYNGEE. CDR3 length: 15 residues. Written as DNA, the CDR3 is TGTGCCAGCAGCAGCGCCACAGGGGGCGCGTTGGGCTACACCTTC. This encodes CASSSATGGALGYTF.

V is TRBV18 and J is TRBJ2-5, with 12 positions matching TRBD2. The V gene end was trimmed by 8 bases and the J gene end by 3 bases; junction bases not matched to a gene: 4. The CDR3 is 14 residues long. Germline values: CDR1 KGHSH, CDR2 LQKENI. CDR3 DNA sequence: TGTGCCAGCGTTCGGACTAGCGGGGAAGAGACCCAGTACTTC. It codes for CASVRTSGEETQYF.

V usage is TRBV30 and J usage is TRBJ2-1, with 8 nucleotides matching TRBD2. The CDR3 is made up of 14 amino acids. Losses at the gene ends were 0 bases for V and 6 bases for J; bases not matched to a gene: 4. In germline, CDR1 is GTSNPN, CDR2 SVGIG (reference sequence). The CDR3 here is CAWSVGTRGNEQFF. CDR3 sequence (DNA): TGTGCCTGGAGTGTTGGGACTAGGGGCAATGAGCAGTTCTTC.

In this sample, this clone turned up a few times. The CDR3 reads CASRSPATLNTEAFF. CDR3 DNA: TGCGCCAGCCGTTCGCCCGCGACACTGAACACTGAAGCTTTCTTT. This chain links TRBV5-1 with TRBJ1-1; D ambiguous. This CDR3 contains 15 residues. The germline V gene has CDR1 SGHRS and CDR2 YFSETQ. V was cut by 7 bases and J by 0 bases, with 16 bases left in between.

This clone was picked up a small number of times. The rearrangement joins TRBV7-9 to TRBJ1-3; no reliable D call. The germline CDR1 and CDR2 sequences are SEHNR and FQNEAQ (reference sequence). CDR3 length: 15 residues. Trimming removed 1 base from V and 2 bases from J, with 9 bases in between. The DNA of the CDR3 is TGTGCCAGCAGCTTAGAGCGAGGCGCTGGAAACACCATATATTTT. This translates into CASSLERGAGNTIYF.

DNA of the CDR3: TGTGCCAGCAGCCGCGGGAGCTCCTACAATGAGCAGTTCTTC. Amino acids: CASSRGSSYNEQFF. The genes are TRBV14 and TRBJ2-1; 7 nucleotides agree with TRBD2. Germline loops: CDR1 SGHDN, CDR2 FVKESK. CDR3 length: 14 amino acids. J gave up 0 bases and V 4 bases, and 0 bases lay outside the gene matches.

This clone was counted a single time. This chain uses TRBV2 with TRBJ1-2; 7 bases align to TRBD1. Unmatched junction bases numbered 16, after V lost 5 bases and J lost 7 bases. The CDR3 consists of 16 residues. Per the germline V gene, CDR1 is SNHLY and CDR2 is FYNNEI. CDR3 protein: CASSPRRLTGMRGYTF. CDR3 coding DNA: TGTGCCAGCAGTCCCCGACGACTGACAGGGATGCGTGGCTACACCTTC. Full variable domain (remainder filled in from reference TRBV2 and TRBJ1-2): EPEVTQTPSHQVTQMGQEVILRCVPISNHLYFYWYRQILGQKVEFLVSFYNNEISEKSEIFDDQFSVERPDGSNFTLKIRSTKLEDSAMYFCASSPRRLTGMRGYTFGSGTRLTVV.

V is TRBV14 and J is TRBJ2-7; maybe TRBD1 (6 bases). The V gene's germline CDR1 is SGHDN and CDR2 FVKESK. The ends were cut back, 3 bases at V and 0 bases at J, with 12 bases in the middle. The CDR3 loop spans 15 amino acids. The CDR3 protein is CASSQNQGSSYEQYF. The CDR3 DNA reads as TGTGCCAGCAGCCAGAACCAGGGGAGCTCCTACGAGCAGTACTTC.